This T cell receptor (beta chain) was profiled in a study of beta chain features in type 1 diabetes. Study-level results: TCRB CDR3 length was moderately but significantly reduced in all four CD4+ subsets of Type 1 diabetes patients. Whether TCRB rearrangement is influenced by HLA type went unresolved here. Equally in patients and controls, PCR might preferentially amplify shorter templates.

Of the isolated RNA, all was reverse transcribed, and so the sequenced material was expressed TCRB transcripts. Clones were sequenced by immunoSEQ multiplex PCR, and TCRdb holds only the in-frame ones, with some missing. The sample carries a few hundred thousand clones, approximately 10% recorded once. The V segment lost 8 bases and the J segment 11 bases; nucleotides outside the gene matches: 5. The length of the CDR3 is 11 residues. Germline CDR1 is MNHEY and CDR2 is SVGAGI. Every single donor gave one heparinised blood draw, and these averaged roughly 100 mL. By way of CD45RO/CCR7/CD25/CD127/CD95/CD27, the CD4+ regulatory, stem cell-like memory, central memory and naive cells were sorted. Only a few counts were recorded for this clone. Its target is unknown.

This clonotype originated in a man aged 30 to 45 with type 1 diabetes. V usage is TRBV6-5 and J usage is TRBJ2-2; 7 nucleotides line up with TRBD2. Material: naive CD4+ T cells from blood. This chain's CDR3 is CASRGGGELFF. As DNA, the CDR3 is TGTGCCAGCCGCGGGGGTGGAGAGCTGTTTTTT.